The 2 T cell receptor beta chains below were found in one sample sequenced in a study of early T cells in non-severe SARS-CoV-2 infection. TCRdb reprocessed the 5' RACE reads with MiXCR, giving one entry per CDR3 protein. The sample gives around 50,000 distinct CDR3 sequences, 5.5% to 7.5% of which show up once; around 3.9% is in the top ten. The sample comprised whole blood. These TCRs come from an adult who was a healthcare worker with PCR-confirmed SARS-CoV-2 infection or an uninfected control (not recorded which).

This clonotype was counted ten times or more. This chain joins TRBV29-1 and TRBJ2-1; TRBD2 matches at 7 bases. Unmatched junction bases numbered 3, after V lost 1 base and J lost 0 bases. From germline, CDR1 is SQVTM and CDR2 ANQGSEA. The CDR3 runs 15 residues. CDR3 amino acids: CSVEGPGGSYNEQFF. DNA of the CDR3: TGCAGCGTTGAAGGTCCGGGGGGCTCCTACAATGAGCAGTTCTTC.

This clonotype was recorded many times. The CDR3 DNA reads as TGCAGCGTTGGACAGGGGAACTCTGGAAACACCATATATTTT. Protein sequence: CSVGQGNSGNTIYF. V and J are TRBV29-1 and TRBJ1-3; 8 nucleotides align to TRBD1. This CDR3 has 14 residues. In germline, CDR1 is SQVTM, CDR2 ANQGSEA. After removal of 4 bases from V and 0 bases from J, the junction contained 2 bases not matched to a gene.